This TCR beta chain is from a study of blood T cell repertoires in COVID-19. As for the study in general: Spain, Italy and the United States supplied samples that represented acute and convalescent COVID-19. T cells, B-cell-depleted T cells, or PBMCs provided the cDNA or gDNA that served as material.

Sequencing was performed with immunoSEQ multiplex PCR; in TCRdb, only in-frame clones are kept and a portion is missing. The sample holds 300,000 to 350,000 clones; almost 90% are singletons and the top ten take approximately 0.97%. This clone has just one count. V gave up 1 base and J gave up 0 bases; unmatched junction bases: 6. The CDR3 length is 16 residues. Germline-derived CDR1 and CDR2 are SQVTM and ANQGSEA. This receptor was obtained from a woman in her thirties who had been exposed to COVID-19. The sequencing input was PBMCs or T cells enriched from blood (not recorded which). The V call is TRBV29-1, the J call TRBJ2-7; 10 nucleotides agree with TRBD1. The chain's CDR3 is CSVEVPGQGPSYEQYF. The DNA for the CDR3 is TGCAGCGTTGAAGTGCCGGGACAGGGGCCCTCCTACGAGCAGTACTTC.